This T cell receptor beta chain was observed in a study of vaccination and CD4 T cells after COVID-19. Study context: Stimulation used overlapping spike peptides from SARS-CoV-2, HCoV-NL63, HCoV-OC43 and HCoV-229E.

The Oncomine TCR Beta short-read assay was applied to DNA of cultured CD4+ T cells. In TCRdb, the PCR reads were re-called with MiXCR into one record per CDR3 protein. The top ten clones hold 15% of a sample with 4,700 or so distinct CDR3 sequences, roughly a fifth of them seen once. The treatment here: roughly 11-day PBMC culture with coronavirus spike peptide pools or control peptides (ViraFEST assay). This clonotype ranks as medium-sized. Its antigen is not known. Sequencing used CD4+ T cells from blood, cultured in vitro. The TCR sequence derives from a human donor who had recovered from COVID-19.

The CDR3 DNA is TGCAGTGCTAGAGATCGAAGGGGGTGGACAGATACGCAGTATTTT. Its translation: CSARDRRGWTDTQYF. J is TRBJ2-3 and V is TRBV20-1; weak D call: TRBD1 (6 bases). The V gene's germline CDR1 is DFQATT and CDR2 SNEGSKA (reference sequence). Trimming left V 0 bases short and J 3 bases short, with 13 bases between. CDR3 length: 15 residues.